The source of this TCR beta chain is a study of T cell changes during pregnancy in multiple sclerosis (dated by TCRdb to between 2018 and 2021). Looking at the study overall: The study examined how the T cell repertoire changed over the course of pregnancy in women with multiple sclerosis.

As to this clone: The antigen it recognizes is unknown. No base qualities exist here, and no much larger clone lies one base off it.

The library was made by the immunoSEQ multiplex PCR assay. In its TCRdb copy, this immuneACCESS table keeps in-frame sequences only and misses some clones. Where compared with another copy, unresolved V genes explain less than half of these, and the others have no known cause. Across this sample there are 90,000 to 120,000 clones, with around 90% seen only once. The ten biggest clones cover around 0.8% of the sample. CDR1 and CDR2, per the germline V gene (reference sequence), are GTSNPN and SVGIG. V was cut back by 4 bases and J by 8 bases, leaving a gap of 21 bases between them. Including cysteine and phenylalanine, the CDR3 has 14 amino acids. The DNA shown is the 42-base CDR3, in frame from base 1.

The clonotype comes from a female donor in good health, enrolled as a control in a pregnancy study. Rearrangement joined TRBV30 to TRBJ2-7, and perhaps TRBD1 as D gene, on 6 matching bases. This specimen was peripheral blood, taken in the third trimester of pregnancy. The nucleotide sequence reads TGTGCCTGGACCCTCAGACAGGAAGCTCAGAAGCAGTACTTC. Its protein is CAWTLRQEAQKQYF.